The 20 T cell receptor beta chains below were found in one sample sequenced in a study of blood T cells in healthy people across ages. Alongside a J-beta primer mix, a sample-barcoded 5' primer served in a second PCR lasting 7 to 11 cycles. TCRdb used MiXCR to reprocess the 5' RACE reads, holding one entry per CDR3 protein. The profile shows about 570,000 distinct CDR3 sequences, 25% to 30% of them singletons. The sequenced sample was blood. Every receptor here comes from a woman aged 70-85 years in good health.

This clonotype appeared many times. This chain connects TRBV20-1 to TRBJ2-5, with a weak D call TRBD1 (5 bases). CDR3 length: 13 amino acids. Germline CDR1 DFQATT, CDR2 SNEGSKA (reference sequence). V lost 2 bases and J lost 5, with 12 bases in between. The CDR3 loop is CSARPPGRETQYF. CDR3 nucleotides: TGCAGTGCTAGACCCCCAGGGCGGGAGACCCAGTACTTC.

This sequence joins TRBV4-3 and TRBJ2-5, with TRBD1 matching 8 bases. Germline CDR1 and CDR2: LGHNA and YSLEER. This CDR3 comprises 18 residues. V shed 0 bases, J shed 5 bases, and the junction held 14 bases outside the gene matches. CDR3 bases: TGCGCCAGCAGCCAAGATCAGTATAGCGGACAGGGTCATGAGACCCAGTACTTC. Protein sequence: CASSQDQYSGQGHETQYF.

This clonotype was seen ten or more times. This sequence joins TRBV7-9 and TRBJ2-5; D is unresolved. The CDR3 runs 14 residues. V dropped 5 bases and J dropped 2 bases, with 12 bases sitting between them. Germline CDR1 and CDR2: SEHNR and FQNEAQ (reference sequence). The CDR3 DNA is TGTGCCAGCAGCCCCATACTATCACAAGAGACCCAGTACTTC. It encodes CASSPILSQETQYF.

The J gene is TRBJ1-1, the V gene TRBV4-2; D possibly corresponds to TRBD1 (6 bases). The CDR3 has 16 amino acids. Germline loops: CDR1 LGHNA, CDR2 YNFKEQ. Trimming removed 0 bases from V and 10 bases from J, with 21 bases in between. This CDR3 is CASSQDPPGAGGRAFF. The CDR3 DNA sequence: TGTGCCAGCAGCCAAGATCCCCCGGGGGCAGGAGGGAGAGCTTTCTTT.

The chain is built from TRBV20-1 and TRBJ2-1, with TRBD2 matching 8 bases. Per the germline V gene, CDR1 is DFQATT and CDR2 is SNEGSKA (reference sequence). V lost 5 bases, J lost 4 bases, and 10 bases stayed unmatched. The CDR3 has 15 residues. The CDR3 sequence is CSAGPGGWVYNEQFF. DNA for the CDR3: TGCAGTGCTGGACCGGGAGGGTGGGTATACAATGAGCAGTTCTTC.

The count of this clonotype is one. CDR3 DNA: TGCAGCGTCGCTCACGGGGGGCTCGAGGACGAGCAGTACTTC. It translates to CSVAHGGLEDEQYF. The gene calls are TRBV29-1 and TRBJ2-1, with D maybe TRBD2 (7 bases). The last part of the DNA fits TRBJ2-7 better; the J call may be wrong. From germline, CDR1 is SQVTM and CDR2 ANQGSEA. The CDR3 contains 14 residues.

A few counts support this clonotype. The V call is TRBV7-2, the J call TRBJ1-1, with D tentatively TRBD1 (5 bases). V lost 5 bases and J lost 1, with 11 bases in between. This CDR3 has 14 amino acids. Germline V gene sequence: CDR1 SGHTA, CDR2 FQGNSA. The DNA for the CDR3 is TGTGCCAGCAGCACCCGACAGACGAACACTGAAGCTTTCTTT. It encodes CASSTRQTNTEAFF.

This clonotype was recorded only once. The V call is TRBV6-2 or TRBV6-3, the J call TRBJ2-1, with TRBD1 matching 10 bases. J gave up 11 bases and V 2 bases, and 6 bases lay outside the gene matches. Germline CDR1 reads MNHEY; CDR2 reads SVGEGT. There are 14 residues in the CDR3. Written as DNA, the CDR3 is TGTGCCAGCAGTTACCCGGGACAGGGGTTTCAGCAGTTCTTC. This translates into CASSYPGQGFQQFF.

This clonotype was seen only a few times. V is TRBV4-3 and J is TRBJ2-6; D may match TRBD1 or TRBD2 (5 bases each). The germline CDR1 and CDR2 sequences are LGHNA and YSLEER. This CDR3 region has 17 residues. The ends were cut back, 0 bases at V and 4 bases at J, with 13 bases in the middle. CDR3 in amino acids: CASSQEPGPMGANVLTF. The DNA of the CDR3 is TGCGCCAGCAGCCAAGAACCGGGACCGATGGGGGCCAACGTCCTGACTTTC.

This chain joins TRBV27 and TRBJ1-4; D is perhaps TRBD1 (5 bases). The length of the CDR3 is 15 residues. Trimming pared 5 bases from V and 3 bases from J, leaving 13 bases between. Germline V gene sequence: CDR1 MNHEY, CDR2 SMNVEV (reference sequence). CDR3 sequence reads: CASSHSGLSNEKLFF. The CDR3 DNA reads TGTGCCAGCAGTCACTCAGGGCTATCTAATGAAAAACTGTTTTTT. Filled out from reference TRBV27 and TRBJ1-4, the complete variable domain reads EAQVTQNPRYLITVTGKKLTVTCSQNMNHEYMSWYRQDPGLGLRQIYYSMNVEVTDKGDVPEGYKVSRKEKRNFPLILESPSPNQTSLYFCASSHSGLSNEKLFFGSGTQLSVL.

Remarks on this clonotype: One end of the junction fails to match germline, which may point to a read error. V is TRBV4-3 and J is TRBJ2-3, with D perhaps TRBD1 (5 bases). The CDR3 is 16 residues long. Germline V CDR1 and CDR2: LGHNA, YSLEER. This CDR3 reads CAGSQVGLGSADTQYF. The CDR3 DNA sequence: TGCGCCGGCAGCCAAGTGGGGCTAGGTAGTGCAGATACGCAGTATTTT.

V gene TRBV20-1 combines with J gene TRBJ1-1; D is unclear. This CDR3 has 12 residues. Germline-derived CDR1 and CDR2 are DFQATT and SNEGSKA (reference sequence). In DNA form, the CDR3 reads TGCAGCGTATCTCAAACGGGTACTGAAGCTTTCTTT. Protein product: CSVSQTGTEAFF.

This clonotype came up a few times. The chain links TRBV5-1 to TRBJ1-1; D remains ambiguous. The V gene's germline CDR1 is SGHRS and CDR2 YFSETQ. CDR3 size: 14 residues. V was pared by 2 bases and J by 1 base, with 9 bases between. CDR3 bases: TGCGCCAGCAGCTTCACTATTGGGAACACTGAAGCTTTCTTT. Its protein product is CASSFTIGNTEAFF.

The V gene is TRBV28, the J gene TRBJ2-5, with 9 bases matching TRBD2. Germline V gene lookup returns CDR1 MDHEN and CDR2 SYDVKM. J gave up 7 bases and V 5 bases, and 11 bases lay outside the gene matches. This CDR3 has 15 amino acids. CDR3 protein: CASSVPAGGRWTQYF. As DNA, the CDR3 is TGTGCCAGCAGTGTCCCAGCGGGGGGCCGGTGGACCCAGTACTTC.

This chain joins TRBV9 and TRBJ2-5; D might be TRBD1 or TRBD2, each matching 5 bases. CDR1 and CDR2 from the germline V gene are SGDLS and YYNGEE. With 0 bases removed from V and 4 bases from J, the gap between germline ends came to 10 bases. This CDR3 is built from 14 residues. CDR3 sequence reads: CASSVDVGVETQYF. CDR3 in DNA: TGTGCCAGCAGCGTAGACGTGGGGGTAGAGACCCAGTACTTC.

Note on this clonotype: Because the CDR3 is missing its conserved closing phenylalanine or tryptophan, this is likely a read error. The limits of the CDR3 on the DNA are not certain, so only TCRdb's listed CDR3 is given. The gene calls are TRBV6-6 and TRBJ1-1; the table's D call TRBD1 went unverified against the DNA. CDR1 and CDR2 from the germline V gene are MNHNY and SVGAGI (reference sequence). Inclusive of both ends, the CDR3 amounts to 11 amino acids. CDR3 residues: CASSWGETPTL.

The chain is built from TRBV7-8 and TRBJ2-5; 11 nucleotides align to TRBD1. The J call is in doubt because the DNA end fits TRBJ2-7 better. CDR1 is SGHVS and CDR2 is FQNEAQ in the germline V gene. This CDR3 is built from 16 residues. CDR3 sequence reads: CASSLEGTGGYYEQYF. For the CDR3, the DNA is TGTGCCAGCAGCTTAGAGGGGACAGGGGGTTATTACGAGCAGTACTTC.

The chain uses TRBV5-1 and TRBJ2-5; 8 positions agree with TRBD2. The J call may be mistaken, given a closer DNA end match to TRBJ2-7. CDR1 and CDR2 from the germline V gene are SGHRS and YFSETQ. The CDR3 contains 14 residues. The CDR3 region is CASSLERGGYEQYF. Here the CDR3 DNA reads TGCGCCAGCAGCTTGGAACGGGGGGGGTACGAGCAGTACTTC.

Details on this clonotype: The CDR3 does not end in the conserved phenylalanine or tryptophan, so this is likely a read error. It is unclear where the CDR3 begins or ends on the DNA, so no DNA is shown, and the CDR3 is as TCRdb lists it. The chain combines TRBV21-1 with TRBJ1-2. TRBV21-1 is marked as a pseudogene. Inclusive of both ends, the CDR3 amounts to 11 amino acids. CDR3 loop: CASSKGNRYTL.

J is TRBJ1-5 and V is TRBV7-2, with TRBD1 matching over 8 bases. The CDR3 covers 15 residues. The V segment lost 6 bases and the J segment 1 base; nucleotides outside the gene matches: 5. Germline V gives CDR1 SGHTA, CDR2 FQGNSA. CDR3 coding DNA: TGTGCCAGCAGGAGTCAGGGGGCCAGCAATCAGCCCCAGCATTTT. This encodes CASRSQGASNQPQHF.